Listed below are T cell receptor beta chains from one sample, sequenced in a study of beta chain features in type 1 diabetes. The method was immunoSEQ multiplex PCR; TCRdb's version includes in-frame clones alone and lacks a portion of them. The sample has about 360,000 clones, over 9.5% seen once; the top ten hold approximately 0.015%. The sample consisted of naive CD4+ T cells from blood. These receptors all come from a man between 18 and 35 years old in good health. The CDR3 runs from the conserved cysteine through the conserved F or W. The D gene is left open where the match is weak. Only some rows state a clone size, as once, few, many or a class for expanded clones.

j_gene: TRBJ1-4
abundance: NA
d_gene: NA
v_gene: TRBV20-1
CDR3aa: CSAGVTGKLFF
CDR3nt: TGCAGTGCTGGAGTGACAGGCAAACTGTTTTTT

j_gene: TRBJ2-3
abundance: NA
d_gene: NA
v_gene: TRBV5-6
CDR3aa: CASSLARTSTDTQYF
CDR3nt: TGTGCCAGCAGCTTGGCCAGGACTAGCACAGATACGCAGTATTTT

j_gene: TRBJ2-4
abundance: NA
d_gene: TRBD1
v_gene: TRBV5-1
CDR3aa: CASSLTGGLAKNIQYF
CDR3nt: TGCGCCAGCAGCCTTACAGGGGGCCTGGCCAAAAACATTCAGTACTTC

j_gene: TRBJ1-5
abundance: NA
d_gene: NA
v_gene: TRBV7-9
CDR3aa: CASSLGVLQHF
CDR3nt: TGTGCCAGCAGTCTCGGTGTGCTCCAGCATTTT

j_gene: TRBJ2-1
abundance: NA
d_gene: TRBD2
v_gene: TRBV18
CDR3aa: CASSLLLAGEAYNEQFF
CDR3nt: TGTGCCAGCTCACTTCTTTTAGCGGGAGAAGCCTACAATGAGCAGTTCTTC

j_gene: TRBJ1-2
abundance: NA
d_gene: NA
v_gene: TRBV4-1
CDR3aa: CASSQDVRYYGYTF
CDR3nt: TGCGCCAGCAGCCAAGATGTCAGGTACTATGGCTACACCTTC

j_gene: TRBJ2-7
abundance: NA
d_gene: TRBD2
v_gene: TRBV28
CDR3aa: CASSPGGAGSYEQYF
CDR3nt: TGTGCCAGCAGCCCCGGGGGGGCTGGCAGCTACGAGCAGTACTTC

j_gene: TRBJ2-7
abundance: few
d_gene: NA
v_gene: TRBV7-9
CDR3aa: CASSRPTVSYEQYF
CDR3nt: TGTGCCAGCAGCCGACCGACAGTCTCCTACGAGCAGTACTTC

j_gene: TRBJ1-1
abundance: few
d_gene: NA
v_gene: TRBV6-4
CDR3aa: CASRVQGTRDTEAFF
CDR3nt: TGTGCCAGCAGGGTACAGGGAACGAGGGACACTGAAGCTTTCTTT

j_gene: TRBJ2-1
abundance: NA
d_gene: TRBD1
v_gene: TRBV6-5
CDR3aa: CASRRQGVDEQFF
CDR3nt: TGTGCCAGCAGGAGACAGGGGGTGGATGAGCAGTTCTTC

j_gene: TRBJ1-1
abundance: NA
d_gene: NA
v_gene: TRBV5-4
CDR3aa: CASSLDSRNTEAFF
CDR3nt: TGTGCCAGCAGCCTGGACAGCCGGAACACTGAAGCTTTCTTT

j_gene: TRBJ2-7
abundance: NA
d_gene: TRBD1
v_gene: TRBV4-3
CDR3aa: CASSQSTGPYEQYF
CDR3nt: TGCGCCAGCAGCCAATCGACAGGGCCCTACGAGCAGTACTTC

j_gene: TRBJ2-1
abundance: NA
d_gene: TRBD2
v_gene: TRBV4-1
CDR3aa: CASSQPGGSSYNEQFF
CDR3nt: TGCGCCAGCAGCCAACCGGGAGGAAGCTCCTACAATGAGCAGTTCTTC

j_gene: TRBJ2-2
abundance: few
d_gene: NA
v_gene: TRBV29-1
CDR3aa: CSVEDRRTAQNTGELFF
CDR3nt: TGCAGCGTTGAAGATCGGCGGACAGCACAGAACACCGGGGAGCTGTTTTTT

j_gene: TRBJ2-2
abundance: few
d_gene: NA
v_gene: TRBV29-1
CDR3aa: CSVGLRGGGTGELFF
CDR3nt: TGCAGCGTTGGCCTCCGGGGAGGGGGCACCGGGGAGCTGTTTTTT

j_gene: TRBJ1-5
abundance: NA
d_gene: NA
v_gene: TRBV6-6
CDR3aa: CASSYRDTRNQPQHF
CDR3nt: TGTGCCAGCAGTTACAGGGACACACGCAATCAGCCCCAGCATTTT

j_gene: TRBJ2-1
abundance: few
d_gene: TRBD1
v_gene: TRBV23-1
CDR3aa: CASSPSSGTGFYNEQFF
CDR3nt: TGCGCCAGCAGTCCTTCATCAGGGACAGGATTTTACAATGAGCAGTTCTTC